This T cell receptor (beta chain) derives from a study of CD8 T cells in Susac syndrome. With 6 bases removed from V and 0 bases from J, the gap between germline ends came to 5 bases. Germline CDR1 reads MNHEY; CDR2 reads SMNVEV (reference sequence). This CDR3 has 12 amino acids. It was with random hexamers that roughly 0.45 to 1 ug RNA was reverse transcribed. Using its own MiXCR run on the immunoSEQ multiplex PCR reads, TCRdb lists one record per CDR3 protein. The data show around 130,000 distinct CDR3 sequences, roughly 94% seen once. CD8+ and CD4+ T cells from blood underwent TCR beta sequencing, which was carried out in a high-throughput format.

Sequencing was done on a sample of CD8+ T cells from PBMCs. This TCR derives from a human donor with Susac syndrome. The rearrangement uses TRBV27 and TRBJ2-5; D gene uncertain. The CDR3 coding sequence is TGTGCCAGCAGCCGGTACCAAGAGACCCAGTACTTC. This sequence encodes CASSRYQETQYF.